The subject of this entry is one TCR beta chain. Its antigen is as yet unknown. Germline assignment: CDR1 MDHEN and CDR2 SYDVKM. There are 15 residues in the CDR3. Germline trimming cut 2 bases from V and 6 bases from J; bases unmatched to any gene: 5. The data were obtained in a study of cytomegalovirus exposure and HLA in healthy donors. Vbeta (60) and Jbeta (13) primers were used in the PCR. Here immunoSEQ multiplex PCR was the method, and the copy in TCRdb shows in-frame clones only, minus some. The sample contains under 150,000 clones, 60% to 80% of which appear only once. Study-level findings and limits: Segments of the TCR beta V type were, in most cases, productive about 90% or about 30% of the time in an earlier analysis. In a later analysis, HLA-C alleles had the fewest associated TCRs, DRB1 alleles the most. Using a false discovery rate of 0.05, a later analysis showed that fewer than 20,000 TCR beta sequences were associated with HLA alleles. A missense variant in DCLRE1C was later tied to TCR beta V- and J-gene trimming.

The source of this sequence is a woman aged 55-70 years in good health and CMV-seronegative. The chain links TRBV28 to TRBJ2-1; TRBD2 matches at 9 bases. The sample was PBMCs. CDR3 sequence reads: CASSLVDSGSNEQFF. CDR3 DNA sequence: TGTGCCAGCAGTTTAGTTGATAGCGGGAGCAATGAGCAGTTCTTC.